A selection of T cell receptor beta chains follows, all from one sample in a study of blood T cell repertoires in COVID-19. Sequencing was performed with immunoSEQ multiplex PCR; in TCRdb, only in-frame clones are kept and a portion is missing. The profile shows approximately 150,000 clones, 79% of them singletons. The specimen was peripheral blood. These receptor sequences come from a woman aged 60-70 years with COVID-19, enrolled during active disease. Both conserved end residues are part of each CDR3. D genes are given only for firm matches. The size entry is marked missing in some rows and otherwise reads once, few, many or a size class.

abundance	d_gene	j_gene	v_gene	CDR3aa	CDR3nt
NA	NA	TRBJ2-6	TRBV9	CASSPPWPGANVLTF	TGTGCCAGCAGCCCCCCCTGGCCTGGGGCCAACGTCCTGACTTTC
NA	TRBD2	TRBJ2-7	TRBV9	CASSPDGTSGLYEQYF	TGTGCCAGCAGCCCCGACGGGACTAGCGGGTTATACGAGCAGTACTTC
NA	TRBD2	TRBJ2-7	TRBV2	CASRRLARPSSYEQYF	TGTGCCAGCCGGCGACTAGCGCGGCCCTCCTCCTACGAGCAGTACTTC
NA	NA	TRBJ2-7	TRBV6-5	CASSYYRESYEQYF	TGTGCCAGCAGTTATTACCGGGAATCCTACGAGCAGTACTTC
NA	NA	TRBJ1-5	TRBV28	CASSSRGPQHF	TGTGCCAGCAGTTCGAGAGGGCCCCAGCATTTT
NA	TRBD2	TRBJ2-1	TRBV4-2	CASSQESSGGNEQFF	TGTGCCAGCAGCCAAGAGTCTAGCGGGGGAAATGAGCAGTTCTTC
NA	NA	TRBJ1-5	TRBV2	CASSGGGWREPQHF	TGTGCCAGCAGTGGGGGAGGGTGGCGTGAGCCCCAGCATTTT
NA	TRBD1	TRBJ1-5	TRBV7-2	CASSLETGPNQPQHF	TGTGCCAGCAGCTTAGAGACAGGGCCTAATCAGCCCCAGCATTTT
NA	TRBD1	TRBJ2-3	TRBV7-6	CASSLIPGTGGGTDTQYF	TGTGCCAGCAGCTTAATTCCCGGGACAGGGGGCGGCACAGATACGCAGTATTTT
NA	TRBD1	TRBJ2-6	TRBV10-2	CASSGRTGATGANVLTF	TGCGCCAGCAGCGGAAGGACAGGAGCCACTGGGGCCAACGTCCTGACTTTC
few	TRBD1	TRBJ1-6	TRBV7-9	CASSLLGQGNSPLHF	TGTGCCAGCAGCTTATTGGGACAGGGTAATTCACCCCTCCACTTT
NA	TRBD2	TRBJ2-5	TRBV28	CASSLGRGAGRYQETQYF	TGTGCCAGCAGTTTAGGGCGGGGGGCCGGCAGGTACCAAGAGACCCAGTACTTC
NA	TRBD2	TRBJ2-5	TRBV7-3	CASSLNGGGQETQYF	TGTGCCAGCAGCTTAAACGGCGGGGGCCAAGAGACCCAGTACTTC
NA	NA	TRBJ1-2	TRBV18	CASSPRRGRENYGYTF	TGTGCCAGCTCACCTCGGAGGGGTAGGGAAAACTATGGCTACACCTTC
NA	TRBD2	TRBJ2-1	TRBV6-6	CASSYAGDNEQFF	TGTGCCAGCAGTTATGCGGGAGACAATGAGCAGTTCTTC
NA	NA	TRBJ1-1	TRBV10-1	CASSDRGMNTEAFF	TGCGCCAGCAGTGATCGAGGGATGAACACTGAAGCTTTCTTT
NA	TRBD1	TRBJ1-5	TRBV28	CASSFGTGGVNQPQHF	TGTGCCAGCAGTTTTGGGACAGGGGGCGTAAATCAGCCCCAGCATTTT
NA	NA	TRBJ1-6	TRBV7-8	CASSSRGGASGSPLHF	TGTGCCAGCAGCTCGCGGGGAGGCGCATCGGGATCACCCCTCCACTTT
NA	NA	TRBJ2-5	TRBV2	CASSDPLRGRTGETQYF	TGTGCCAGCAGTGATCCTCTTCGAGGCAGGACTGGAGAGACCCAGTACTTC
NA	NA	TRBJ1-5	TRBV6-6	CASWDNRDRPNQPQHF	TGTGCCAGCTGGGACAACCGGGACCGCCCCAATCAGCCCCAGCATTTT
NA	TRBD1	TRBJ1-6	TRBV28	CASSRTGENSPLHF	TGTGCCAGCAGTCGGACAGGGGAGAATTCACCCCTCCACTTT
NA	TRBD1	TRBJ1-1	TRBV5-4	CASSFRGPNTEAFF	TGTGCCAGCAGCTTCAGGGGGCCGAACACTGAAGCTTTCTTT
once	TRBD2	TRBJ2-7	TRBV7-2	CASSLDGGSYEQYF	TGTGCCAGCAGCTTAGATGGCGGGAGCTACGAGCAGTACTTC
NA	NA	TRBJ1-4	TRBV2	CASSRTSTNEKLFF	TGTGCCAGCAGCAGAACCTCAACTAATGAAAAACTGTTTTTT
NA	TRBD1	TRBJ2-3	TRBV4-1	CASSQDKVTGADTQYF	TGCGCCAGCAGCCAAGATAAGGTTACAGGGGCAGATACGCAGTATTTT
NA	NA	TRBJ1-2	TRBV6-1	CASSEAGLLGDGYTF	TGTGCCAGCAGTGAAGCGGGACTGCTTGGGGATGGCTACACCTTC
once	TRBD2	TRBJ2-1	TRBV19	CASSSGRALFYNEQFF	TGTGCCAGTAGTAGCGGGAGGGCACTTTTCTACAATGAGCAGTTCTTC
NA	NA	TRBJ2-6	TRBV21-1	CASSNWTGEEGSGANVLTF	TGTGCCAGCAGCAACTGGACAGGGGAGGAAGGATCTGGGGCCAACGTCCTGACTTTC
NA	NA	TRBJ1-2	TRBV20-1	CSAKKGGGYTF	TGCAGCGCCAAGAAAGGAGGTGGCTACACCTTC
NA	NA	TRBJ2-2	TRBV19	CASSPGHPGELFF	TGTGCCAGTAGTCCTGGACACCCCGGGGAGCTGTTTTTT
NA	TRBD2	TRBJ2-1	TRBV7-9	CASSLVEGGRDEQFF	TGTGCCAGCAGCTTAGTAGAGGGAGGGCGGGATGAGCAGTTCTTC
NA	TRBD2	TRBJ2-1	TRBV9	CASSVDLAGGEQFF	TGTGCCAGCAGCGTAGATCTAGCGGGAGGCGAGCAGTTCTTC
NA	TRBD1	TRBJ2-7	TRBV7-8	CASSYPGQGVSYEQYF	TGTGCCAGCAGCTACCCGGGACAGGGTGTTTCCTACGAGCAGTACTTC
NA	NA	TRBJ2-7	TRBV7-2	CASSFAPSRILSYEQYF	TGTGCCAGCAGCTTCGCCCCCTCCAGGATCCTCTCCTACGAGCAGTACTTC
NA	TRBD2	TRBJ2-3	TRBV5-1	CASSGRAGAADTQYF	TGCGCCAGCTCCGGTAGAGCGGGGGCCGCAGATACGCAGTATTTT
NA	NA	TRBJ2-3	TRBV5-4	CASSSGGTRANTQYF	TGTGCCAGCAGCTCGGGTGGGACAAGGGCCAATACGCAGTATTTT
NA	TRBD1	TRBJ2-7	TRBV6-5	CASITYRGEQYF	TGTGCCAGCATCACCTACAGGGGCGAGCAGTACTTC
few	NA	TRBJ2-3	TRBV5-1	CASRDFRRGTDTQYF	TGCGCCAGCAGGGACTTTAGGAGAGGCACAGATACGCAGTATTTT
NA	TRBD2	TRBJ2-3	TRBV18	CASSPPRGARTDTQYF	TGTGCCAGCTCACCACCGCGGGGGGCCCGCACAGATACGCAGTATTTT
few	TRBD1	TRBJ2-2	TRBV5-1	CASSDKGARTGELFF	TGCGCCAGCAGCGATAAGGGGGCCCGTACCGGGGAGCTGTTTTTT
NA	NA	TRBJ1-6	TRBV5-1	CASRPGPTGSPLHF	TGCGCCAGCAGACCTGGGCCGACAGGTTCACCCCTCCACTTT
NA	TRBD1	TRBJ2-7	TRBV19	CASSPRGDRDYEQYF	TGTGCCAGTAGTCCCCGGGGGGACAGGGACTACGAGCAGTACTTC
NA	TRBD1	TRBJ2-1	TRBV10-2	CASSGQGNEQFF	TGCGCCAGCAGCGGACAGGGCAATGAGCAGTTCTTC
NA	NA	TRBJ2-3	TRBV6-5	CASSPGGPRDTQYF	TGTGCCAGCAGTCCCGGGGGGCCAAGGGATACGCAGTATTTT
NA	TRBD1	TRBJ2-2	TRBV18	CASSPGTGVGTGELFF	TGTGCCAGCTCACCCGGGACAGGGGTCGGCACCGGGGAGCTGTTTTTT
once	TRBD1	TRBJ1-4	TRBV19	CASSILTLAGGQREKLFF	TGTGCCAGTAGTATCCTCACCCTCGCAGGGGGCCAAAGGGAAAAACTGTTTTTT
NA	TRBD2	TRBJ2-1	TRBV30	CAWSVLSGSYNEQFF	TGTGCCTGGAGTGTACTTAGCGGGAGCTACAATGAGCAGTTCTTC
NA	NA	TRBJ1-3	TRBV12-3/TRBV12-4	CASSPLGNTIYF	TGTGCCAGCAGCCCCCTAGGAAACACCATATATTTT
NA	NA	TRBJ2-1	TRBV6-1	CASSEAIRYNEQFF	TGTGCCAGCAGTGAAGCAATCAGATACAATGAGCAGTTCTTC
NA	TRBD1	TRBJ1-2	TRBV11-3	CASSSLNRGPNYGYTF	TGTGCCAGCAGCTCACTAAACAGGGGACCTAACTATGGCTACACCTTC
NA	NA	TRBJ1-3	TRBV12-3/TRBV12-4	CASSLTTGNTIYF	TGTGCCAGCAGTTTGACTACTGGAAACACCATATATTTT
once	NA	TRBJ1-1	TRBV14	CASSQALSLNTEAFF	TGTGCCAGCAGCCAAGCACTGTCCCTGAACACTGAAGCTTTCTTT
NA	TRBD2	TRBJ2-3	TRBV11-2	CASSKGLAGTDTQYF	TGTGCCAGCAGCAAAGGACTAGCGGGCACAGATACGCAGTATTTT